The sequence of this T cell receptor beta chain was determined in a study of blood T cell repertoires in COVID-19. About the study: Spain, Italy and the United States supplied samples that represented acute and convalescent COVID-19.

Here immunoSEQ multiplex PCR was the method, and the copy in TCRdb shows in-frame clones only, minus some. The sample carries under 200,000 clones, roughly 85% recorded once. The TCR sequence derives from a woman aged 70-85 years in a cohort exposed to, infected with or recovered from COVID-19 (not recorded which). The specimen was PBMCs or T cells enriched from blood (not recorded which).

The CDR3 DNA follows: TGTGCCAGCAGCTTAGCGGGCGGGGAAAAACTGTTTTTT. Its protein product is CASSLAGGEKLFF. The chain is built from TRBV7-8 and TRBJ1-4; D gene unclear. V dropped 0 bases and J dropped 8 bases, with 7 bases sitting between them. The germline gives CDR1 SGHVS, CDR2 FQNEAQ. This CDR3 comprises 13 residues.